The rows below give T cell receptor beta chains drawn from one sample of a study of cytotoxic CD8 clonotypes in ibrutinib-treated CLL. Measured with immunoSEQ multiplex PCR; TCRdb has only the in-frame clones, and not every one. Counted here are around 70,000 clones, 75% to 95% occurring once; the ten biggest clones make up approximately 3%. The source was PBMCs, collected after 12 months of ibrutinib treatment. These receptor sequences come from a human donor with chronic lymphocytic leukemia. CDR3s include the opening cysteine and the closing phenylalanine or tryptophan. Fields, in order: V gene, D gene, clone size, J gene, CDR3 protein, CDR3 DNA. D genes are given only for firm matches. Size values are once, few and many counts, or a class for expanded clones, and some rows have none.

TRBV15	-	few	TRBJ2-2	CATSRDLTGELFF	TGTGCCACCAGCAGAGACCTCACCGGGGAGCTGTTTTTT
TRBV7-9	TRBD2	-	TRBJ2-1	CASSHRTSGRAVDNEQFF	TGTGCCAGCAGCCACCGGACTAGCGGGAGGGCGGTTGACAATGAGCAGTTCTTC
TRBV19	-	-	TRBJ2-1	CASSISRGSYNEQFF	TGTGCCAGTAGTATCTCTCGAGGCTCCTACAATGAGCAGTTCTTC
TRBV19	-	-	TRBJ1-1	CASRVYPPGSTEAFF	TGTGCCAGTAGAGTATACCCCCCTGGAAGTACTGAAGCTTTCTTT
TRBV5-6	-	-	TRBJ2-7	CASSLGGSSYEQYF	TGTGCCAGCAGCTTGGGTGGATCTAGCTACGAGCAGTACTTC
TRBV5-8	-	-	TRBJ1-1	CASSPWGHLNTEAFF	TGTGCCAGCAGCCCCTGGGGACATCTGAACACTGAAGCTTTCTTT
TRBV6-6	-	-	TRBJ2-3	CASSFPGGGEDTQYF	TGTGCCAGCAGTTTCCCCGGAGGGGGCGAAGATACGCAGTATTTT
TRBV6-5	-	once	TRBJ1-6	CASTQTGPINSPLHF	TGTGCCAGCACTCAGACAGGCCCAATTAATTCACCCCTCCACTTT
TRBV11-3	-	-	TRBJ2-3	CASSYPPSGDTQYF	TGTGCCAGCAGTTACCCCCCCAGTGGTGATACGCAGTATTTT
TRBV29-1	TRBD1	few	TRBJ1-1	CSAYDRASTEAFF	TGCAGTGCGTACGACAGGGCTAGCACTGAAGCTTTCTTT
TRBV7-3	TRBD2	-	TRBJ2-3	CASSRTLGGSSRDTQYF	TGTGCCAGCAGTCGTACCCTGGGGGGGAGTTCTAGGGATACGCAGTATTTT
TRBV5-6	-	-	TRBJ2-3	CASSPTRYGTQYF	TGTGCCAGCAGCCCGACGCGGTATGGTACGCAGTATTTT
TRBV28	-	-	TRBJ1-3	CASSVGGLEGTIYF	TGTGCCAGTTCCGTCGGGGGACTTGAGGGCACCATATATTTT
TRBV11-3	-	-	TRBJ1-5	CASSSSSSQPQHF	TGTGCCAGCTCTTCCTCCTCATCTCAGCCCCAGCATTTT
TRBV5-1	-	-	TRBJ2-6	CASSLLRDIPSGANVLTF	TGCGCCAGCAGCTTATTACGGGACATCCCCTCTGGGGCCAACGTCCTGACTTTC
TRBV28	-	-	TRBJ1-1	CASSLPQTKNRVQGTEAFF	TGTGCCAGCAGTTTACCGCAGACAAAAAACAGGGTTCAAGGCACTGAAGCTTTCTTT
TRBV11-2	-	-	TRBJ2-7	CASSLQASLYEQYF	TGTGCCAGCAGCTTACAAGCTAGTTTGTACGAGCAGTACTTC
TRBV30	TRBD1	-	TRBJ1-1	CAWIRQGSLYTEAFF	TGTGCCTGGATCCGACAGGGCTCGTTATACACTGAAGCTTTCTTT
TRBV19	-	-	TRBJ1-5	CATRRVGQPQHF	TGTGCCACGAGAAGGGTGGGGCAGCCCCAGCATTTT
TRBV11-3	TRBD1	-	TRBJ2-3	CASSFVDRGPFSTDTQYF	TGTGCCAGCAGCTTCGTCGACAGGGGGCCTTTTAGCACAGATACGCAGTATTTT
TRBV5-6	TRBD2	-	TRBJ2-1	CASSRVGLAGDSSYNEQFF	TGTGCCAGCAGCCGGGTGGGACTAGCGGGAGACAGCTCCTACAATGAGCAGTTCTTC
TRBV7-9	-	-	TRBJ2-3	CASSYQWPSTDTQYF	TGTGCCAGCAGCTACCAGTGGCCTAGCACAGATACGCAGTATTTT
TRBV2	TRBD2	-	TRBJ2-5	CASSTSGQETQYF	TGTGCCAGCAGCACTAGCGGCCAAGAGACCCAGTACTTC
TRBV13	-	-	TRBJ1-1	CASSLRDTKNTFF	TGTGCCAGCAGCTTACGGGACACAAAGAACACTTTCTTT
TRBV6-5	TRBD1	-	TRBJ2-5	CASSYSWTGWGETQYF	TGTGCCAGCAGTTACTCCTGGACAGGGTGGGGAGAGACCCAGTACTTC